This T cell receptor beta chain was sequenced during a study of spatial heterogeneity in lung cancer. Study-level information: In the raw reads, each unique TCR and UMI combination was present more than ten times on average.

Noted time point: sample taken at primary tumor resection. Whole RNA from tumor, nontumor lung or frozen PBMC was sequenced unsorted. From the 5' RACE reads, TCRdb called clonotypes with MiXCR, one entry per CDR3 protein. The sample contains around 75,000 distinct CDR3 sequences, more than 10% of which appear only once. This clonotype was observed a few times. Its antigen is not identified. Study-wide findings and caveats: Blood showed ubiquitous tumor TCRs more often at resection than at routine follow-up.

V shed 2 bases and J shed 5 bases, with 12 bases lying between them. CDR1 MNHEY and CDR2 SVGAGI come from the germline V gene. CDR3 size: 14 residues. The starting material was PBMCs, obtained at surgery. The genes are TRBV6-5 and TRBJ1-1; D perhaps matches TRBD1 (5 bases). This TCR was recovered from a male donor with early-stage non-small cell lung cancer. DNA for the CDR3: TGTGCCAGCAGTTACACCTCCCGGGGGACTGAAGCTTTCTTT. Protein product: CASSYTSRGTEAFF.